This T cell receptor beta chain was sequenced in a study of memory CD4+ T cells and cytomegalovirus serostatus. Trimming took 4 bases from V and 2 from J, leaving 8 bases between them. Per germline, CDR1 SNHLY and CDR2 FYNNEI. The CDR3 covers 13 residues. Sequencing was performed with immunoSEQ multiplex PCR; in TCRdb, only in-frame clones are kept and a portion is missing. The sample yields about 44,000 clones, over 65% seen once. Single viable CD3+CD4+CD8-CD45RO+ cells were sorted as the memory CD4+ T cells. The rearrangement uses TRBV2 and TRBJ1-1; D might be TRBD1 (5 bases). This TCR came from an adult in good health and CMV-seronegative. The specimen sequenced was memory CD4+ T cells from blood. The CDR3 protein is CASSAGTNTEAFF. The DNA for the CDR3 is TGTGCCAGCAGTGCCGGGACCAACACTGAAGCTTTCTTT.